Following are 18 T cell receptor beta chains from one sample sequenced in a study of cytotoxic CD8 clonotypes in ibrutinib-treated CLL. Using immunoSEQ multiplex PCR, the repertoire was profiled, and TCRdb retains in-frame clones only, with some absent. The data contain about 25,000 clones, 70% to 75% of them singletons. The sequencing used PBMCs, collected after 12 months of ibrutinib treatment. Receptor source: a human donor with chronic lymphocytic leukemia.

The chain combines TRBV10-1 with TRBJ2-4; possibly TRBD1 or TRBD2 for D (5 bases each). The CDR3 extends over 15 amino acids. The germline gives CDR1 WNHNN, CDR2 SYGVQD (reference sequence). V gave up 5 bases and J gave up 0 bases, with 11 bases separating them. CDR3 loop: CASSPSGLAKNIQYF. The CDR3 DNA sequence: TGCGCCAGCAGTCCGTCGGGGCTAGCCAAAAACATTCAGTACTTC.

This rearrangement joins TRBV28 to TRBJ2-7; 7 bases are a match to TRBD2. This CDR3 spans 13 amino acids. Germline CDR1 is MDHEN and CDR2 is SYDVKM. After removal of 5 bases from V and 6 bases from J, the junction contained 7 bases not matched to a gene. The DNA of the CDR3 is TGTGCCAGCAGTCCGACTCTAGCGGCCGAGCAGTACTTC. It is translated as CASSPTLAAEQYF.

The rearrangement links TRBV29-1 to TRBJ1-5, with 11 nucleotides matching TRBD1. Trimming cost V 7 bases and J 4 bases; bases outside gene matches: 3. The CDR3 loop spans 13 amino acids. CDR1 and CDR2 from the germline V gene are SQVTM and ANQGSEA. CDR3 coding DNA: TGCAGCGGGGGACAGGGGGGGAATCAGCCCCAGCATTTT. It is translated as CSGGQGGNQPQHF.

The chain employs TRBV6-6 and TRBJ2-5; 8 bases align to TRBD2. CDR1 is MNHNY and CDR2 is SVGAGI in the germline V gene (reference sequence). J lost 4 bases, V lost 7 bases, and 14 bases had no gene match. This CDR3 is built from 16 residues. The CDR3 here is CASIPGLAGVGETQYF. CDR3 nucleotide sequence: TGTGCCAGCATTCCAGGACTAGCCGGGGTTGGAGAGACCCAGTACTTC.

The V and J genes are TRBV30 and TRBJ1-2; D gene ambiguous. Trimming removed 0 bases from V and 2 bases from J, with 10 bases in between. There are 14 residues in the CDR3. Germline V gene lookup returns CDR1 GTSNPN and CDR2 SVGIG (reference sequence). The CDR3, as DNA: TGTGCCTGGAGTGTACATTTGGGAAACTATGGCTACACCTTC. Residues: CAWSVHLGNYGYTF.

This chain joins TRBV9 and TRBJ1-2, with D possibly being TRBD1 (5 bases). The germline gives CDR1 SGDLS, CDR2 YYNGEE. Between the trimmed V and J ends, which lost 4 bases and 3 bases, there was a span of 13 bases. This CDR3 spans 14 amino acids. CDR3 sequence reads: CASSLTGTDYGYTF. The CDR3 DNA is TGTGCCAGCAGCTTAACCGGGACTGACTATGGCTACACCTTC.

The chain employs TRBV6-1 and TRBJ1-5; no firm D call. The V end was cut by 1 base, the J end by 6 bases, with 7 bases between. The CDR3 extends over 13 amino acids. CDR1 is MNHNS and CDR2 is SASEGT in the germline V gene. The CDR3 spells CASSEGESQPQHF. The CDR3 DNA is TGTGCCAGCAGTGAAGGGGAAAGTCAGCCCCAGCATTTT.

V usage is TRBV7-9 and J usage is TRBJ1-2, with D unclear. V lost 1 base and J lost 7, with 7 bases in between. This CDR3 is 12 amino acids long. Per germline, CDR1 SEHNR and CDR2 FQNEAQ (reference sequence). The CDR3 is CASSLVIGGYTF. CDR3 nucleotide sequence: TGTGCCAGCAGCTTAGTGATAGGTGGCTACACCTTC.

The V call is TRBV19, the J call TRBJ1-5; the D is unclear. This CDR3 has 12 residues. V lost 5 bases and J 6 bases, leaving 8 bases between the germline ends. Germline V CDR1 and CDR2: LNHDA, SQIVND (reference sequence). The CDR3 reads CASSGGGQPQHF. As DNA, the CDR3 is TGTGCCAGTAGTGGTGGCGGTCAGCCCCAGCATTTT. Based on the CDR3 plus reference TRBV19 and TRBJ1-5, the full variable domain is DGGITQSPKYLFRKEGQNVTLSCEQNLNHDAMYWYRQDPGQGLRLIYYSQIVNDFQKGDIAEGYSVSREKKESFPLTVTSAQKNPTAFYLCASSGGGQPQHFGDGTRLSIL.

The CDR3 is CASSEGDGQSSAGGELFF. The CDR3 nucleotides read TGTGCCAGCAGTGAAGGGGACGGACAGTCCTCCGCAGGCGGGGAGCTGTTTTTT. The V call is TRBV2, the J call TRBJ2-2; D possibly corresponds to TRBD1 (6 bases). This CDR3 comprises 18 residues. V dropped 1 base and J dropped 7 bases, with 22 bases sitting between them. CDR1 SNHLY and CDR2 FYNNEI come from the germline V gene.

V gene TRBV5-1 combines with J gene TRBJ2-7; unclear D gene. The CDR3 is 18 amino acids. Germline CDR1 is SGHRS and CDR2 is YFSETQ. With 2 bases removed from V and 3 bases from J, the gap between germline ends came to 24 bases. Written as DNA, the CDR3 is TGCGCCAGCAGCTTTAAATCCGGGTCTCCTCAACAAATCTACGAGCAGTACTTC. Its protein is CASSFKSGSPQQIYEQYF.

This CDR3 reads CASSATASSYNSPLHF. As DNA, the CDR3 is TGTGCCAGCAGTGCGACGGCCAGCTCCTATAATTCACCCCTCCACTTT. The chain recombines TRBV6-1 with TRBJ1-6; no firm D call. The CDR3 totals 16 residues. Looked up from germline, CDR1 is MNHNS and CDR2 is SASEGT. Between the trimmed V and J ends, which lost 4 bases and 0 bases, there was a span of 10 bases.

The V gene is TRBV18, the J gene TRBJ2-1; D not resolved. Trimming left V 1 base short and J 6 bases short, with 10 bases between. This CDR3 is 14 amino acids long. Germline V CDR1 and CDR2: KGHSH, LQKENI. The CDR3 bases are TGTGCCAGCTCACCACAGTTTGGGGTCAATGAGCAGTTCTTC. Amino acids: CASSPQFGVNEQFF.

The V call is TRBV18, the J call TRBJ1-1; D unresolved. V lost 1 base, J lost 3 bases, and 9 bases lay in between. Germline CDR1 reads KGHSH; CDR2 reads LQKENI. The CDR3 consists of 14 residues. In DNA form, the CDR3 reads TGTGCCAGCTCACCACAGGTTGGGGACACTGAAGCTTTCTTT. Translation: CASSPQVGDTEAFF.

The gene calls are TRBV21-1 and TRBJ2-6. TRBV21-1 is assigned pseudogene status. This CDR3 is built from 14 residues. DNA for the CDR3: TGTGCCAGCAGCAAAGAGGGAATCGCCAACGTCCTGACTTTC. It translates to CASSKEGIANVLTF.

This chain joins TRBV2 and TRBJ2-7; D unclear. Trimming took off 3 bases at V and 7 bases at J, with 13 bases between the two ends. This CDR3 has 13 residues. Germline-derived CDR1 and CDR2 are SNHLY and FYNNEI. CDR3 DNA sequence: TGTGCCAGCAGTGACAACTGGGGTGTAGAGCAGTACTTC. Translating it yields CASSDNWGVEQYF.

This chain uses TRBV9 with TRBJ1-2; D might be TRBD1 (6 bases). Germline loops: CDR1 SGDLS, CDR2 YYNGEE. This CDR3 is 16 amino acids long. The V and J ends lost 4 bases and 1 base respectively, with 17 bases between them. The CDR3: CASSSHGGAVNYGYTF. CDR3 in DNA: TGTGCCAGCAGCTCCCACGGGGGCGCAGTTAACTATGGCTACACCTTC. The full variable domain, rest sourced from reference TRBV9 and TRBJ1-2, is DSGVTQTPKHLITATGQRVTLRCSPRSGDLSVYWYQQSLDQGLQFLIQYYNGEERAKGNILERFSAQQFPDLHSELNLSSLELGDSALYFCASSSHGGAVNYGYTFGSGTRLTVV.

V usage is TRBV9 and J usage is TRBJ2-1, with 8 bases identical to TRBD2. CDR1 SGDLS and CDR2 YYNGEE come from the germline V gene. V gave up 4 bases and J gave up 6 bases; unmatched junction bases: 9. The CDR3 has 15 residues. CDR3: CASSPPGTSGNEQFF. The DNA of the CDR3 is TGTGCCAGCAGCCCTCCCGGGACTAGTGGCAATGAGCAGTTCTTC.